The next 14 T cell receptor beta chains were all read from a single sample in a study of T cell responses to AZD1222 COVID-19 vaccine. Only in-frame clones appear in the TCRdb table, and some are missing; sequencing was by immunoSEQ multiplex PCR. The sample has approximately 110,000 clones, just under 95% seen once. Here the sequenced sample was peripheral blood, taken on day 0 of AZD1222 vaccination. Receptors originate from an adult in good health.

The rearrangement links TRBV5-4 to TRBJ2-7; possibly TRBD2 for D (6 bases). Trimming cost V 4 bases and J 4 bases, with 15 bases left between them. The CDR3 is made up of 14 amino acids. CDR1 is SGHNT, CDR2 YYREEE, per germline (reference sequence). CDR3 sequence (DNA): TGTGCCAGCAGCCGTGATCGGCTAGCGTACGAGCAGTACTTC. Protein: CASSRDRLAYEQYF.

The chain links TRBV10-2 to TRBJ1-6, with no clear D. The CDR3 runs to 16 residues. V lost 5 bases, J lost 1 base, and 12 bases lay in between. In germline, CDR1 is WSHSY, CDR2 SAAADI. CDR3 loop: CASSPGHGSYNSPLHF. The CDR3 nucleotides read TGCGCCAGCAGTCCCGGCCATGGATCCTATAATTCACCCCTCCACTTT.

This clone was detected only a few times. The chain couples TRBV19 to TRBJ2-2; D could derive from TRBD1 or TRBD2 (6 bases each). CDR3 length equals 16 residues. Germline CDR1 LNHDA, CDR2 SQIVND (reference sequence). The V and J ends lost 3 bases and 7 bases respectively, with 18 bases between them. The CDR3 sequence: CASSIAWGALGGELFF. The CDR3 bases are TGTGCCAGTAGTATCGCTTGGGGGGCGCTAGGCGGGGAGCTGTTTTTT.

The V and J genes are TRBV2 and TRBJ1-4; the match to TRBD1 covers 7 bases. V was pared by 4 bases and J by 4 bases, with 3 bases of the junction left unmatched. Per the germline V gene, CDR1 is SNHLY and CDR2 is FYNNEI. The CDR3 is 14 amino acids. In DNA, the CDR3 is TGTGCCAGCAGTGTGGGACAGATTAATGAAAAACTGTTTTTT. It is translated as CASSVGQINEKLFF.

This chain joins TRBV4-1 and TRBJ2-1, with 14 bases matching TRBD2. V lost 4 bases, J lost 9 bases, and 14 bases stayed unmatched. The CDR3 contains 18 residues. Per the germline V gene, CDR1 is MGHRA and CDR2 is YSYEKL. The CDR3 loop is CASSPNYLGLAGAAEQFF. In DNA, the CDR3 is TGCGCCAGCAGCCCCAATTACCTGGGACTAGCGGGAGCAGCTGAGCAGTTCTTC.

The chain joins TRBV5-1 to TRBJ2-3, with no clear D. The germline gives CDR1 SGHRS, CDR2 YFSETQ. The CDR3 totals 16 residues. V lost 0 bases to trimming and J lost 0 bases, with 11 bases between them. As DNA, the CDR3 is TGCGCCAGCAGCTTGGACAGCCCTTTTAGCACAGATACGCAGTATTTT. As protein: CASSLDSPFSTDTQYF. Full variable domain (missing parts from reference TRBV5-1 and TRBJ2-3): KAGVTQTPRYLIKTRGQQVTLSCSPISGHRSVSWYQQTPGQGLQFLFEYFSETQRNKGNFPGRFSGRQFSNSRSEMNVSTLELGDSALYLCASSLDSPFSTDTQYFGPGTRLTVL.

The genes are TRBV9 and TRBJ1-3, with a possible D match to TRBD1 (5 bases). CDR3 length: 16 amino acids. Trimming stripped 4 bases from V and 0 bases from J, with 14 bases between. Germline V lookup: CDR1 SGDLS, CDR2 YYNGEE. The CDR3 sequence is CASSLTGGTSGNTIYF. The DNA for the CDR3 is TGTGCCAGCAGCCTAACTGGGGGTACCTCTGGAAACACCATATATTTT. Full variable domain (missing parts from reference TRBV9 and TRBJ1-3): DSGVTQTPKHLITATGQRVTLRCSPRSGDLSVYWYQQSLDQGLQFLIQYYNGEERAKGNILERFSAQQFPDLHSELNLSSLELGDSALYFCASSLTGGTSGNTIYFGEGSWLTVV.

J is TRBJ2-2 and V is TRBV3-1 (or the pseudogene TRBV3-2); 12 positions match TRBD2. Germline V gene sequence: CDR1 LGHDT, CDR2 YNNKEL (reference sequence). Trimming removed 3 bases from V and 2 bases from J; junction bases left unmatched: 4. The CDR3 contains 17 residues. As DNA, the CDR3 is TGTGCCAGCAGCCAGTCTAGCGGGGGGGTCAACACCGGGGAGCTGTTTTTT. Residues: CASSQSSGGVNTGELFF.

Only a few counts were recorded for this clone. The rearrangement uses TRBV5-6 and TRBJ1-4; D unclear. CDR1 is SGHDT, CDR2 YYEEEE, per germline. There are 14 residues in the CDR3. V was cut by 0 bases and J by 4 bases, with 7 bases left in between. CDR3 coding DNA: TGTGCCAGCAGCTTGGGGGGTTTTAATGAAAAACTGTTTTTT. Translated: CASSLGGFNEKLFF.

The genes are TRBV2 and TRBJ1-5; D is unclear. The CDR3 sequence is 17 residues long. Trimming shortened V by 6 bases and J by 2 bases, and 20 bases separated the two germline ends. Germline lookup yields CDR1 SNHLY and CDR2 FYNNEI. The CDR3 spells CASSYRDMASGNQPQHF. CDR3 coding DNA: TGTGCCAGCAGCTATCGGGATATGGCCTCGGGCAATCAGCCCCAGCATTTT.

The rearrangement links TRBV28 to TRBJ2-3, with D uncertain. Germline V gene data show CDR1 as MDHEN and CDR2 as SYDVKM. The CDR3 runs 16 residues. Deletions cut 2 bases from V and 4 bases from J, with 16 bases between. The CDR3 is CASSLATGLSADTQYF. The CDR3 bases are TGTGCCAGCAGTTTAGCGACGGGCCTCAGCGCAGATACGCAGTATTTT.

The chain has TRBV4-1 and TRBJ2-5; 7 bases are shared with TRBD1. V was clipped by 0 bases and J by 6 bases; unmatched bases: 13. Germline CDR1 reads MGHRA; CDR2 reads YSYEKL. The CDR3 runs 17 residues. This chain's CDR3 is CASSQEGSERTGQTQYF. The CDR3 DNA is TGCGCCAGCAGCCAAGAAGGGTCGGAGAGGACAGGCCAGACCCAGTACTTC.

The rearrangement links TRBV5-6 to TRBJ2-1; no clear D. V lost 4 bases and J 8 bases, leaving 19 bases between the germline ends. Germline V gene data show CDR1 as SGHDT and CDR2 as YYEEEE. The CDR3 has 15 residues. CDR3 coding DNA: TGTGCCAGCAGCCCCGGACCGACCGGTAGGGATGAGCAGTTCTTC. Translation: CASSPGPTGRDEQFF.

The chain is built from TRBV6-5 and TRBJ1-6; maybe TRBD1 (5 bases). Germline V gives CDR1 MNHEY, CDR2 SVGAGI. This CDR3 spans 14 amino acids. Trimming took off 6 bases at V and 6 bases at J, with 12 bases between the two ends. This chain's CDR3 is CASRNSGANSPLHF. Here the CDR3 DNA reads TGTGCCAGCAGGAACAGCGGGGCTAATTCACCCCTCCACTTT.